These T cell receptor beta chains were read from a single sample in a study of blood T cell repertoires in COVID-19. Assay used: immunoSEQ multiplex PCR; TCRdb lists only in-frame clones, some missing. The data show about 300,000 clones, approximately 83% seen once. The sample comprised PBMCs or T cells enriched from blood (not recorded which). Every receptor here comes from a man aged 25-45 years who had recovered from COVID-19. The CDR3 runs from the conserved cysteine through the conserved F or W. The D gene is left open where the match is weak.

j_call: TRBJ1-2
d_call: .
v_call: TRBV19
cdr3_aa: CASSTGHNYGYTF
cdr3_nt: TGTGCCAGTAGTACGGGACACAACTATGGCTACACCTTC

j_call: TRBJ1-6
d_call: .
v_call: TRBV30
cdr3_aa: CATQLGTSSAALHF
cdr3_nt: TGTGCAACTCAGCTCGGGACATCCTCGGCAGCCCTCCACTTT

j_call: TRBJ2-1
d_call: .
v_call: TRBV19
cdr3_aa: CASSYGQGNYNEQFF
cdr3_nt: TGTGCCAGTAGTTATGGTCAGGGGAACTACAATGAGCAGTTCTTC

j_call: TRBJ2-2
d_call: .
v_call: TRBV5-6
cdr3_aa: CASRQARNGELFF
cdr3_nt: TGTGCCAGCAGACAGGCCAGGAACGGGGAGCTGTTTTTT

j_call: TRBJ1-6
d_call: .
v_call: TRBV7-2
cdr3_aa: CASSLAPGMDSPLHF
cdr3_nt: TGTGCCAGCAGCTTAGCGCCGGGTATGGATTCACCCCTCCACTTT

j_call: TRBJ1-1
d_call: .
v_call: TRBV4-1
cdr3_aa: CASSQDRGAAFF
cdr3_nt: TGCGCCAGCAGCCAAGACAGGGGTGCAGCTTTCTTT

j_call: TRBJ1-1
d_call: .
v_call: TRBV19
cdr3_aa: CASSLTPTMTEAFF
cdr3_nt: TGTGCCAGTAGTCTTACCCCGACTATGACTGAAGCTTTCTTT

j_call: TRBJ1-6
d_call: .
v_call: TRBV5-3
cdr3_aa: CARSLCVVGARGNSPLHF
cdr3_nt: TGTGCCAGAAGCTTATGTGTAGTAGGGGCGAGGGGGAATTCACCCCTCCACTTT

j_call: TRBJ2-1
d_call: TRBD2
v_call: TRBV7-2
cdr3_aa: CASSSRGAVYNEQFF
cdr3_nt: TGTGCCAGCAGCTCGCGGGGGGCCGTCTACAATGAGCAGTTCTTC

j_call: TRBJ2-1
d_call: .
v_call: TRBV3-1/TRBV3-2
cdr3_aa: CASSQVENRHNEQFF
cdr3_nt: TGTGCCAGCAGCCAAGTTGAAAACAGACACAATGAGCAGTTCTTC

j_call: TRBJ2-1
d_call: .
v_call: TRBV6-4
cdr3_aa: CASSDSTQGWNEQFF
cdr3_nt: TGTGCCAGCAGTGACTCCACCCAGGGTTGGAATGAGCAGTTCTTC

j_call: TRBJ1-6
d_call: .
v_call: TRBV6-5
cdr3_aa: CASSYSRGYNSPLHF
cdr3_nt: TGTGCCAGCAGTTACTCGCGGGGTTATAATTCACCCCTCCACTTT

j_call: TRBJ2-5
d_call: .
v_call: TRBV19
cdr3_aa: CASSAQGGRTETQYF
cdr3_nt: TGTGCCAGTAGTGCCCAGGGGGGCCGCACGGAGACCCAGTACTTC

j_call: TRBJ2-3
d_call: .
v_call: TRBV10-3
cdr3_aa: CAISREDTQYF
cdr3_nt: TGTGCCATCAGTCGGGAAGATACGCAGTATTTT

j_call: TRBJ2-1
d_call: TRBD2
v_call: TRBV5-1
cdr3_aa: CASKPGLAIVNEQFF
cdr3_nt: TGCGCCAGCAAACCGGGACTAGCGATAGTTAATGAGCAGTTCTTC

j_call: TRBJ1-3
d_call: .
v_call: TRBV12-3/TRBV12-4
cdr3_aa: CASSLAGGNTIYF
cdr3_nt: TGTGCCAGCAGTTTAGCGGGCGGAAACACCATATATTTT

j_call: TRBJ2-5
d_call: TRBD2
v_call: TRBV7-3
cdr3_aa: CASSSGGSTQETQYF
cdr3_nt: TGTGCCAGCAGCTCGGGGGGGTCGACTCAAGAGACCCAGTACTTC

j_call: TRBJ1-5
d_call: TRBD1
v_call: TRBV7-9
cdr3_aa: CASSLSIEGAGEPQHF
cdr3_nt: TGTGCCAGCAGCTTATCGATCGAGGGGGCTGGTGAGCCCCAGCATTTT

j_call: TRBJ2-7
d_call: .
v_call: TRBV30
cdr3_aa: CACRQGRGYEQYF
cdr3_nt: TGTGCCTGCCGGCAGGGGCGAGGTTACGAGCAGTACTTC

j_call: TRBJ1-2
d_call: TRBD1
v_call: TRBV5-1
cdr3_aa: CASSAQQGFYGYTF
cdr3_nt: TGCGCCAGCAGCGCCCAACAGGGGTTCTATGGCTACACCTTC

j_call: TRBJ1-6
d_call: TRBD1
v_call: TRBV6-5
cdr3_aa: CASSIRDRGSPLHF
cdr3_nt: TGTGCCAGCAGTATCCGGGACAGGGGTTCACCCCTCCACTTT

j_call: TRBJ1-1
d_call: .
v_call: TRBV11-1
cdr3_aa: CASSRGGRNTEAFF
cdr3_nt: TGTGCCAGCAGCCGGGGAGGGAGGAACACTGAAGCTTTCTTT

j_call: TRBJ2-4
d_call: .
v_call: TRBV19
cdr3_aa: CASGAKNIQYF
cdr3_nt: TGTGCCTCAGGGGCCAAAAACATTCAGTACTTC

j_call: TRBJ2-7
d_call: .
v_call: TRBV30
cdr3_aa: CAWSGQGWYEQYF
cdr3_nt: TGTGCCTGGAGTGGGCAGGGTTGGTACGAGCAGTACTTC

j_call: TRBJ1-6
d_call: .
v_call: TRBV2
cdr3_aa: CASKEGSGNSPLHF
cdr3_nt: TGTGCCAGCAAGGAGGGCTCGGGTAATTCACCCCTCCACTTT